A selection of T cell receptor beta chains follows, all from one sample in a study of shared clonotypes between healthy human individuals. Sequencing used immunoSEQ multiplex PCR; TCRdb keeps in-frame clones, though not all of them. The sample has 2 million to 2.5 million clones, roughly 93% seen once. Sequenced sample: naive CD4+ T cells from PBMCs. Receptors originate from a man aged 18 to 29 in good health. Some clones in this sample may be carry-over from other donors' samples. The CDR3 runs from the conserved cysteine through the conserved F or W. A D gene is named only where the DNA matches it firmly. Clone size is not always given. Where it is, it says once, few, many or a class for expanded clones.

clone_size: NA; v_call: TRBV5-1; d_call: NA; cdr3_length: 14; j_call: TRBJ1-1; cdr3_nt: TGCGCCAGCAGCTTGGAGAGAGGCGGCACTGAAGCTTTCTTT; cdr3_aa: CASSLERGGTEAFF
clone_size: NA; v_call: TRBV2; d_call: NA; cdr3_length: 15; j_call: TRBJ2-1; cdr3_nt: TGTGCCAGCAGTGTTACAGCAGTGAGAAGGGATGAGCAGTTCTTC; cdr3_aa: CASSVTAVRRDEQFF
clone_size: NA; v_call: TRBV5-1; d_call: TRBD1; cdr3_length: 15; j_call: TRBJ2-7; cdr3_nt: TGCGCCAGCAGCTTGGCCGGGACAGGGGGGCTTGAGCAGTACTTC; cdr3_aa: CASSLAGTGGLEQYF
clone_size: NA; v_call: TRBV7-2; d_call: NA; cdr3_length: 16; j_call: TRBJ2-2; cdr3_nt: TGTGCCAGCAGCTTAGGGCAGGGGATCGGGTCCGGGGAGCTGTTTTTT; cdr3_aa: CASSLGQGIGSGELFF
clone_size: NA; v_call: TRBV30; d_call: TRBD1; cdr3_length: 14; j_call: TRBJ1-2; cdr3_nt: TGTGCCTGGAGTGTACAGGGGGCGGGCCGGGGCTACACCTTC; cdr3_aa: CAWSVQGAGRGYTF
clone_size: NA; v_call: TRBV6-4; d_call: NA; cdr3_length: 15; j_call: TRBJ2-7; cdr3_nt: TGTGCCAGCAGTGTCCCTGGACAGTCACTCTACGAGCAGTACTTC; cdr3_aa: CASSVPGQSLYEQYF
clone_size: NA; v_call: TRBV11-3; d_call: TRBD1; cdr3_length: 14; j_call: TRBJ2-7; cdr3_nt: TGTGCCAGCAGCCGTGGTTTGACAGGGGGTGAGCAGTACTTC; cdr3_aa: CASSRGLTGGEQYF
clone_size: once; v_call: TRBV10-3; d_call: TRBD1; cdr3_length: 12; j_call: TRBJ2-5; cdr3_nt: TGTGCCATCAAGGGACAGGGTGGGACCCAGTACTTC; cdr3_aa: CAIKGQGGTQYF
clone_size: NA; v_call: TRBV28; d_call: TRBD2; cdr3_length: 17; j_call: TRBJ2-3; cdr3_nt: TGTGCCAGCAGGACTCCCCTAGCGGGAGGGGGCACAGATACGCAGTATTTT; cdr3_aa: CASRTPLAGGGTDTQYF
clone_size: once; v_call: TRBV6-5; d_call: NA; cdr3_length: 15; j_call: TRBJ2-1; cdr3_nt: TGTGCCAGCAGTTATCAGCAGGGCTCCTACAATGAGCAGTTCTTC; cdr3_aa: CASSYQQGSYNEQFF
clone_size: NA; v_call: TRBV5-6; d_call: TRBD2; cdr3_length: 14; j_call: TRBJ2-5; cdr3_nt: TGTGCCAGCAGCCCAGCGGGGAGAATGGAGACCCAGTACTTC; cdr3_aa: CASSPAGRMETQYF
clone_size: NA; v_call: TRBV29-1; d_call: NA; cdr3_length: 12; j_call: TRBJ2-1; cdr3_nt: TGCAGCGTTGCCAGGAATAGCGCTGAGCAGTTCTTC; cdr3_aa: CSVARNSAEQFF
clone_size: NA; v_call: TRBV19; d_call: TRBD1; cdr3_length: 14; j_call: TRBJ2-7; cdr3_nt: TGTGCCAGTAGATCCGGGACAGTCTCCTACGAGCAGTACTTC; cdr3_aa: CASRSGTVSYEQYF
clone_size: NA; v_call: TRBV5-6; d_call: TRBD2; cdr3_length: 13; j_call: TRBJ2-1; cdr3_nt: TGTGCCAGCAGCTTGGTTAGCGGGAGGGCCTTTTTCTTC; cdr3_aa: CASSLVSGRAFFF
clone_size: NA; v_call: TRBV5-4; d_call: TRBD1; cdr3_length: 15; j_call: TRBJ1-4; cdr3_nt: TGTGCCAGCAGCAGGACAGGGGATTTAGGGGAAAAACTGTTTTTT; cdr3_aa: CASSRTGDLGEKLFF
clone_size: NA; v_call: TRBV2; d_call: NA; cdr3_length: 15; j_call: TRBJ1-2; cdr3_nt: TGTGCCAGCAGCCTACTCGAGGGGCTATTCGATGGCTACACCTTC; cdr3_aa: CASSLLEGLFDGYTF
clone_size: NA; v_call: TRBV9; d_call: NA; cdr3_length: 15; j_call: TRBJ2-7; cdr3_nt: TGTGCCAGCAGCGTAGTTAGGGACGGAACCTACGAGCAGTACTTC; cdr3_aa: CASSVVRDGTYEQYF
clone_size: NA; v_call: TRBV5-4; d_call: NA; cdr3_length: 13; j_call: TRBJ1-2; cdr3_nt: TGTGCCAGCAGCCCCTGGGACGTCTATGGCTACACCTTC; cdr3_aa: CASSPWDVYGYTF
clone_size: NA; v_call: TRBV7-2; d_call: TRBD1; cdr3_length: 15; j_call: TRBJ2-2; cdr3_nt: TGTGCCAGCAGCCCCGGGACAGGACGGACCGGGGAGCTGTTTTTT; cdr3_aa: CASSPGTGRTGELFF
clone_size: NA; v_call: TRBV19; d_call: NA; cdr3_length: 14; j_call: TRBJ2-7; cdr3_nt: TGTGCCAGTAGTATAGGGGGAATCTCCTACGAGCAGTACTTC; cdr3_aa: CASSIGGISYEQYF
clone_size: once; v_call: TRBV28; d_call: NA; cdr3_length: 16; j_call: TRBJ1-5; cdr3_nt: TGTGCCAGCAGTACTACCCGACAGTATAGCAATCAGCCCCAGCATTTT; cdr3_aa: CASSTTRQYSNQPQHF
clone_size: once; v_call: TRBV5-1; d_call: TRBD2; cdr3_length: 15; j_call: TRBJ2-7; cdr3_nt: TGCGCCAGCAGTGTGGCTCTCGGGACTACCTACGAGCAGTACTTC; cdr3_aa: CASSVALGTTYEQYF
clone_size: NA; v_call: TRBV6-6; d_call: NA; cdr3_length: 15; j_call: TRBJ2-4; cdr3_nt: TGTGCCACCTCGGGCGGGGTTAGGGCCAAAAACATTCAGTACTTC; cdr3_aa: CATSGGVRAKNIQYF
clone_size: NA; v_call: TRBV7-2; d_call: NA; cdr3_length: 17; j_call: TRBJ2-2; cdr3_nt: TGTGCCAGCAGCTTAGAAAGCCCAGTATCGGTGATCGGGGAGCTGTTTTTT; cdr3_aa: CASSLESPVSVIGELFF
clone_size: NA; v_call: TRBV19; d_call: TRBD1; cdr3_length: 14; j_call: TRBJ2-1; cdr3_nt: TGTGCCAGTAGTATGGACAGGGCCGACAATGAGCAGTTCTTC; cdr3_aa: CASSMDRADNEQFF
clone_size: NA; v_call: TRBV20-1; d_call: NA; cdr3_length: 11; j_call: TRBJ1-1; cdr3_nt: TGCAGTGCTAGAGCAAGACTGGAAGCTTTCTTT; cdr3_aa: CSARARLEAFF
clone_size: NA; v_call: TRBV5-4; d_call: TRBD2; cdr3_length: 15; j_call: TRBJ2-7; cdr3_nt: TGTGCCAGCAGCTTGCGCGGGGGGAGCTCCTACGAGCAGTACTTC; cdr3_aa: CASSLRGGSSYEQYF
clone_size: NA; v_call: TRBV5-1; d_call: NA; cdr3_length: 13; j_call: TRBJ1-1; cdr3_nt: TGCGCCAGCAACCCTTTTAGAGGCACTGAAGCTTTCTTT; cdr3_aa: CASNPFRGTEAFF
clone_size: NA; v_call: TRBV11-3; d_call: TRBD2; cdr3_length: 17; j_call: TRBJ2-1; cdr3_nt: TGTGCCAGCAGCCCGGGCCAGGGACTAGGGCCCCCTAATGAGCAGTTCTTC; cdr3_aa: CASSPGQGLGPPNEQFF
clone_size: NA; v_call: TRBV19; d_call: NA; cdr3_length: 14; j_call: TRBJ1-1; cdr3_nt: TGTGCCAGTAGTCGGGGGGCCGGGAACACTGAAGCTTTCTTT; cdr3_aa: CASSRGAGNTEAFF
clone_size: NA; v_call: TRBV5-1; d_call: NA; cdr3_length: 14; j_call: TRBJ2-2; cdr3_nt: TGCGCCAGCAGACGGGCAGAGAACACCGGGGAGCTGTTTTTT; cdr3_aa: CASRRAENTGELFF
clone_size: NA; v_call: TRBV7-8; d_call: NA; cdr3_length: 15; j_call: TRBJ2-5; cdr3_nt: TGTGCCAGCAGCTTATTCCCGGGGCGCCAAGAGACCCAGTACTTC; cdr3_aa: CASSLFPGRQETQYF
clone_size: NA; v_call: TRBV5-4; d_call: NA; cdr3_length: 14; j_call: TRBJ2-1; cdr3_nt: TGTGCCAGCAGCCCCCTTTCCCTAGCTGATGAGCAGTTCTTC; cdr3_aa: CASSPLSLADEQFF
clone_size: NA; v_call: TRBV28; d_call: NA; cdr3_length: 18; j_call: TRBJ1-5; cdr3_nt: TGTGCCAGCAGTTTGCCCCGGGCGACAGGTGAGGGCAATCAGCCCCAGCATTTT; cdr3_aa: CASSLPRATGEGNQPQHF
clone_size: NA; v_call: TRBV19; d_call: TRBD2; cdr3_length: 14; j_call: TRBJ2-5; cdr3_nt: TGTGCCAGTAGTAGCGGGGGTGGGGCGGAGACCCAGTACTTC; cdr3_aa: CASSSGGGAETQYF
clone_size: NA; v_call: TRBV5-1; d_call: NA; cdr3_length: 14; j_call: TRBJ2-7; cdr3_nt: TGCGCCAGCAGCCTCTCCCCAGCGACCTACGAGCAGTACTTC; cdr3_aa: CASSLSPATYEQYF
clone_size: NA; v_call: TRBV2; d_call: NA; cdr3_length: 17; j_call: TRBJ2-6; cdr3_nt: TGTGCCAGCAGTGGACTCCGGGCAGGCTCTGGGGCCAACGTCCTGACTTTC; cdr3_aa: CASSGLRAGSGANVLTF
clone_size: NA; v_call: TRBV5-1; d_call: NA; cdr3_length: 16; j_call: TRBJ2-2; cdr3_nt: TGCGCCAGCAGCTTGGGGACAGTGAGAACCACCGGGGAGCTGTTTTTT; cdr3_aa: CASSLGTVRTTGELFF
clone_size: once; v_call: TRBV27; d_call: NA; cdr3_length: 15; j_call: TRBJ2-7; cdr3_nt: TGTGCCAGCAGTAATAGGGACTTAAGCTCCTACGAGCAGTACTTC; cdr3_aa: CASSNRDLSSYEQYF
clone_size: NA; v_call: TRBV11-2; d_call: NA; cdr3_length: 15; j_call: TRBJ2-5; cdr3_nt: TGTGCCAGCAGCTTCACGCCGGGGATCCAAGAGACCCAGTACTTC; cdr3_aa: CASSFTPGIQETQYF
clone_size: NA; v_call: TRBV6-1; d_call: NA; cdr3_length: 14; j_call: TRBJ1-4; cdr3_nt: TGTGCCAGCGCCCCCGGGACCCTGTATGAAAAACTGTTTTTT; cdr3_aa: CASAPGTLYEKLFF
clone_size: NA; v_call: TRBV4-3; d_call: NA; cdr3_length: 15; j_call: TRBJ1-1; cdr3_nt: TGCGCCAGCAGCCAAGGTCTGGCCCGGAACACTGAAGCTTTCTTT; cdr3_aa: CASSQGLARNTEAFF
clone_size: NA; v_call: TRBV11-3; d_call: NA; cdr3_length: 11; j_call: TRBJ2-1; cdr3_nt: TGTGCCAGCAGCCCTCGGAATGAGCAGTTCTTC; cdr3_aa: CASSPRNEQFF
clone_size: NA; v_call: TRBV5-5; d_call: TRBD2; cdr3_length: 18; j_call: TRBJ2-3; cdr3_nt: TGTGCCAGCAGCTTGAAGACCCATGGGGCGGGAGTTCCAGATACGCAGTATTTT; cdr3_aa: CASSLKTHGAGVPDTQYF
clone_size: NA; v_call: TRBV5-1; d_call: TRBD1; cdr3_length: 17; j_call: TRBJ2-6; cdr3_nt: TGCGCCAGCAGCTTGACGCAGGGGGCTGGAGGGGCCAACGTCCTGACTTTC; cdr3_aa: CASSLTQGAGGANVLTF
clone_size: NA; v_call: TRBV2; d_call: TRBD1; cdr3_length: 15; j_call: TRBJ1-2; cdr3_nt: TGTGCCAGCACCCCCTTGGGCGGGACAGGTCTGGGCTACACCTTC; cdr3_aa: CASTPLGGTGLGYTF
clone_size: NA; v_call: TRBV5-4; d_call: NA; cdr3_length: 15; j_call: TRBJ2-1; cdr3_nt: TGTGCCAGCAGCTTGTTTCAGGGAGCCTACAATGAGCAGTTCTTC; cdr3_aa: CASSLFQGAYNEQFF
clone_size: NA; v_call: TRBV28; d_call: NA; cdr3_length: 15; j_call: TRBJ1-2; cdr3_nt: TGTGCCAGCAGTCCCCCGGGGGGTACCAACTATGGCTACACCTTC; cdr3_aa: CASSPPGGTNYGYTF
clone_size: NA; v_call: TRBV5-6; d_call: NA; cdr3_length: 14; j_call: TRBJ1-2; cdr3_nt: TGTGCCAGCAGCCCTGGGGTGACAGATCGTGGCTACACCTTC; cdr3_aa: CASSPGVTDRGYTF
clone_size: once; v_call: TRBV7-6; d_call: NA; cdr3_length: 17; j_call: TRBJ2-7; cdr3_nt: TGTGCCAGCAGCTTGGACCCTCCGGGACACGGATCCTACGAGCAGTACTTC; cdr3_aa: CASSLDPPGHGSYEQYF
clone_size: NA; v_call: TRBV7-9; d_call: TRBD1; cdr3_length: 15; j_call: TRBJ1-5; cdr3_nt: TGTGCCAGCAGCTTAGCGGCAGGGGGGGGTCAGCCCCAGCATTTT; cdr3_aa: CASSLAAGGGQPQHF
clone_size: NA; v_call: TRBV2; d_call: NA; cdr3_length: 11; j_call: TRBJ2-3; cdr3_nt: TGTGCCAGCAGTGAAGAACGAAAACAGTATTTT; cdr3_aa: CASSEERKQYF
clone_size: NA; v_call: TRBV4-1; d_call: NA; cdr3_length: 18; j_call: TRBJ2-6; cdr3_nt: TGCGCCAGCAGCCAAGATGACTACCGCCTCTCTGGGGCCAACGTCCTGACTTTC; cdr3_aa: CASSQDDYRLSGANVLTF
clone_size: NA; v_call: TRBV10-1; d_call: TRBD1; cdr3_length: 17; j_call: TRBJ1-1; cdr3_nt: TGCGCCAGCAGTGAGGGGGGACAGGGTCCGATGAACACTGAAGCTTTCTTT; cdr3_aa: CASSEGGQGPMNTEAFF
clone_size: NA; v_call: TRBV5-1; d_call: NA; cdr3_length: 15; j_call: TRBJ2-1; cdr3_nt: TGCGCCAGCAGCTTCGGCAGCGTAAAGGGCAATGAGCAGTTCTTC; cdr3_aa: CASSFGSVKGNEQFF
clone_size: few; v_call: TRBV28; d_call: NA; cdr3_length: 11; j_call: TRBJ1-1; cdr3_nt: TGTGCCAGCAGTCCTACACTAGAAGCTTTCTTT; cdr3_aa: CASSPTLEAFF
clone_size: few; v_call: TRBV6-1; d_call: NA; cdr3_length: 14; j_call: TRBJ1-1; cdr3_nt: TGTGCCAGCAGTGAAAGGCCGGGGAACACTGAAGCTTTCTTT; cdr3_aa: CASSERPGNTEAFF
clone_size: NA; v_call: TRBV29-1; d_call: TRBD1; cdr3_length: 13; j_call: TRBJ2-3; cdr3_nt: TGCAGCGGCCGGGACAGGTCGATGGATACGCAGTATTTT; cdr3_aa: CSGRDRSMDTQYF
clone_size: NA; v_call: TRBV5-4; d_call: TRBD1; cdr3_length: 16; j_call: TRBJ1-2; cdr3_nt: TGTGCCAGCAGCATAGACAGGGTGAGAGCTAACTATGGCTACACCTTC; cdr3_aa: CASSIDRVRANYGYTF